Shown below are 12 T cell receptor beta chains from a single sample sequenced in a study of T cells after yellow fever vaccination. TCRdb independently ran MiXCR on the 5' RACE reads; one entry per CDR3 protein. The table records 200,000 to 300,000 distinct CDR3 sequences, approximately 13% of them present only once. The sample consisted of CD4+ T cells sorted from PBMCs, taken 45 days after the yellow fever booster vaccination. These receptors all come from a man younger than 45 who received the YFV17D yellow fever vaccine.

The V and J genes are TRBV5-1 and TRBJ2-2; TRBD1 is a possible D gene (6 bases). The CDR3 extends over 15 amino acids. Trimming pared 4 bases from V and 2 bases from J, leaving 12 bases between. Germline V gives CDR1 SGHRS, CDR2 YFSETQ. For the CDR3, the DNA is TGCGCCAGCAGCCTGGACAGCGGAAACACCGGGGAGCTGTTTTTT. Translated, it gives CASSLDSGNTGELFF.

V gene TRBV3-1 combines with J gene TRBJ2-7, with 9 bases matching TRBD1. Trimming took 3 bases from V and 6 from J; bases not matched to a gene: 6. There are 14 residues in the CDR3. Germline loops: CDR1 LGHDT, CDR2 YNNKEL (reference sequence). CDR3 DNA: TGTGCCAGCAGCCAGGACAGGGGCGAAGGCGAGCAGTACTTC. Protein product: CASSQDRGEGEQYF.

This clonotype was seen more than once but under ten times. The chain employs TRBV6-6 and TRBJ2-7; a possible D gene is TRBD1 (5 bases). The CDR3 totals 13 residues. Looked up from germline, CDR1 is MNHNY and CDR2 is SVGAGI (reference sequence). Trimming removed 6 bases from V and 2 bases from J, with 11 bases in between. CDR3 DNA sequence: TGTGCCAGCAGCTTCCTGACAGCCTACGAGCAGTACTTC. This sequence encodes CASSFLTAYEQYF.

CDR3 nucleotide sequence: TGTGCCAGCAGCGTATCTAGGGACAGTATATCCTACGAGCAGTACTTC. It yields the protein CASSVSRDSISYEQYF. V and J are TRBV9 and TRBJ2-7, with TRBD1 matching 7 bases. Germline V gene lookup returns CDR1 SGDLS and CDR2 YYNGEE. The V segment lost 1 base and the J segment 1 base; nucleotides outside the gene matches: 8. The CDR3 runs 16 residues.

This clonotype was counted a few times. The chain uses TRBV20-1 and TRBJ2-1; tentatively, D is TRBD2 (6 bases). Trimming stripped 6 bases from V and 7 bases from J, with 10 bases between. This CDR3 is built from 11 residues. Germline V gene sequence: CDR1 DFQATT, CDR2 SNEGSKA (reference sequence). The CDR3 spells CSARGRNEQFF. CDR3 nucleotides: TGCAGTGCCCGGGGGAGAAATGAGCAGTTCTTC.

This clonotype was seen repeatedly, ten times or more. The V and J genes are TRBV12-3 or TRBV12-4 and TRBJ2-2; D is uncertain. V was pared by 5 bases and J by 2 bases, with 12 bases between. This CDR3 has 15 amino acids. For the CDR3, the DNA is TGTGCCAGCAGTGATGACTTACCTAACACCGGGGAGCTGTTTTTT. Translation gives CASSDDLPNTGELFF.

This clonotype has only a few counts. The chain couples TRBV4-3 to TRBJ2-3; 12 positions agree with TRBD2. This CDR3 has 16 residues. CDR1 is LGHNA, CDR2 YSLEER, per germline. Trimming took 1 base from V and 6 from J; bases not matched to a gene: 5. CDR3 sequence reads: CASSQGPSGRADTQYF. The CDR3 DNA is TGCGCCAGCAGCCAAGGGCCTAGCGGGAGGGCGGATACGCAGTATTTT.

The V and J genes are TRBV27 and TRBJ2-3; D is ambiguous. Germline CDR1 reads MNHEY; CDR2 reads SMNVEV (reference sequence). This CDR3 comprises 15 residues. V was cut by 6 bases and J by 3 bases, with 16 bases left in between. CDR3 protein: CASRGTGLWTDTQYF. CDR3 nucleotides: TGTGCCAGCAGGGGTACGGGCCTCTGGACAGATACGCAGTATTTT.

There are a few counts of this clonotype. This CDR3 is CASSFVGGGTKNEQFF. CDR3 coding DNA: TGTGCCAGCAGTTTTGTGGGGGGCGGGACGAAAAATGAGCAGTTCTTC. The chain recombines TRBV12-3 or TRBV12-4 with TRBJ2-1; either TRBD1 or TRBD2 may supply D (6 bases each). The V end lost 3 bases, the J end lost 7 bases, and 19 bases lay between the germline ends. The CDR3 runs 16 residues.

The V call is TRBV7-8, the J call TRBJ1-2; no clear D gene. The CDR3 extends over 15 amino acids. Germline loops: CDR1 SGHVS, CDR2 FQNEAQ. Trimming cost V 2 bases and J 2 bases, with 12 bases left between them. The CDR3: CASSLLVAENYGYTF. As DNA, the CDR3 is TGTGCCAGCAGCTTACTCGTCGCGGAGAACTATGGCTACACCTTC. The variable domain in full, with the rest retrieved from reference TRBV7-8 and TRBJ1-2, is GAGVSQSPRYKVAKRGQDVALRCDPISGHVSLFWYQQALGQGPEFLTYFQNEAQLDKSGLPSDRFFAERPEGSVSTLKIQRTQQEDSAVYLCASSLLVAENYGYTFGSGTRLTVV.

V and J are TRBV7-2 and TRBJ2-4; no clear D. The V and J ends lost 2 bases and 8 bases respectively, with 16 bases between them. The CDR3 is 15 residues long. Per germline, CDR1 SGHTA and CDR2 FQGNSA. CDR3 bases: TGTGCCAGCAGCTTATCTAGTGTAGTAGGAGACATTCAGTACTTC. Protein product: CASSLSSVVGDIQYF.

A single count supports this clonotype. The chain combines TRBV7-9 with TRBJ1-1, with TRBD1 matching 8 bases. Germline CDR1 is SEHNR and CDR2 is FQNEAQ (reference sequence). J lost 5 bases, V lost 5 bases, and 7 bases had no gene match. This CDR3 has 14 residues. The CDR3 is CASSRTGGGTEAFF. The CDR3 DNA is TGTGCCAGCAGCCGCACAGGGGGTGGGACTGAAGCTTTCTTT.